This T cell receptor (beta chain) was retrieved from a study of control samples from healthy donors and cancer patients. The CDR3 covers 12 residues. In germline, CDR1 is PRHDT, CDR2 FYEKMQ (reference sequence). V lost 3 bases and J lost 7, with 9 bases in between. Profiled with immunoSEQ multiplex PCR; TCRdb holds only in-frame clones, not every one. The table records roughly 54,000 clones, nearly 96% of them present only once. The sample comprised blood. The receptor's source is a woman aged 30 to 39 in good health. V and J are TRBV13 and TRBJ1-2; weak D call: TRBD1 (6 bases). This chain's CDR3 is CASSLARGGYTF. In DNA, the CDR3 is TGTGCCAGCAGCTTGGCCAGGGGTGGCTACACCTTC.